The sequence of this T cell receptor beta chain was determined in a study of vaccination and CD4 T cells after COVID-19 (dated by TCRdb to between 2020 and 2023). In the study overall: Every convalescent patient had a positive nasal swab PCR test for SARS-CoV-2, with mild disease in eight to ten patients and severe disease in one. Post-COVID blood samples from convalescent patients were collected a median of approximately 93 days after diagnosis, with a range of 35 to 161 days. The convalescent cohort included six males and four females, with two Hispanic individuals, seven Caucasians, two Asians and one multiracial person. The cultures were stimulated with overlapping spike peptide pools from SARS-CoV-2 and from the common cold coronaviruses HCoV-NL63, HCoV-OC43 and HCoV-229E. In roughly 10 COVID-19 convalescent patients and a few infection-naive healthy vaccine recipients, the spike-specific CD4+ TCR repertoire before mRNA vaccination was compared with the repertoire after mRNA vaccination. Each participant got two doses of either the Pfizer-BioNTech BNT162b2 vaccine (n=8) or the Moderna mRNA-1273 vaccine (n=2). In control cultures, a CEFX viral epitope pool was used as positive control, an HIV-1 Nef peptide pool was used as negative control, or no peptide was added. Post-vaccine blood samples were taken a median of around 70 days after the second vaccine dose, with a range of roughly 13 to 250 days.

The method was PCR. DNA from cultured CD4+ T cells was subjected to TCR sequencing with the Oncomine TCR Beta short-read assay at the Johns Hopkins FTIC core. The QIAamp micro DNA kit was used to extract genomic DNA from the cultured CD4+ T cells. Oncomine TCR Beta libraries from cultured CD4+ T cells were pooled with unique dual indexes and sequenced on an Illumina iSeq 100. Under the source paper's analysis protocol: Non-productive sequences were filtered out, and CDR3s that did not start with C, did not end with F or W, or were shorter than 7 amino acids were discarded. Antigen-specific clonotypes were identified using the MANAFEST web application through comparison of peptide-stimulated wells with reference and other culture wells. To be called positive, a clone needed an FDR below 0.05, an odds ratio above 5, and a productive frequency above 0.1% in at least two of three replicate wells. Clonotypes that were significantly expanded in both SARS-CoV-2 spike wells and at least one common cold coronavirus spike condition were defined as cross-reactive. CDR3 homology was assessed with Levenshtein distances (stringdist) and unrooted phylogenetic trees (ape) in R version 3.6.1. TCRdb took the public reads, trimmed them with fastp at Q25, ran MiXCR for clone calling and kept in-frame beta chains. Every distinct CDR3 protein forms one entry, paired with its most common genes and DNA. The V and J calls follow TCRdb's processing rather than the paper's. The sample table contains more than 7,000 distinct CDR3 sequences; only one count was recorded for around 50% of them. The ten most abundant clones make up 8% to 9% of the sample.

The paper's findings and limits, for the study overall: Nearly all vaccine-specific clones in convalescent patients (304 of 307) were mono-reactive for SARS-CoV-2 spike rather than cross-reactive with common cold coronaviruses. An increase in the median number of SARS-CoV-2-reactive clonotypes from around 20 after infection to 38 after vaccination was observed, but the change was not found to be significant. Only a relatively small number of convalescent patients were included in the study, and early timepoints following natural infection were not analyzed. Among the post-vaccine SARS-CoV-2-reactive clones in convalescent patients, a median approximately 86% showed up only after vaccination, which suggests vaccine-specific priming.

In the paper's terms, the treatment or condition label means: roughly 11-day PBMC culture with coronavirus spike peptide pools or control peptides (ViraFEST assay). The ViraFEST assay, used in the study, expanded antigen-specific T cells with peptide pools and then identified the expanded clonotypes through TCR sequencing. The convalescent patients' positive SARS-CoV-2 PCR tests were from March to December 2020, which was before the Alpha, Beta and Delta variants emerged in the United States. PBMCs were cultured at 1.5 million to 2 million per well in IMDM supplemented with 5% human AB serum and 8.5 to 10 IU/ml IL-2, with roughly 9.5 ug/ml peptide pools added. On days 3 and 7, half of the culture medium was replaced with fresh IL-2-containing medium. After 10 days of culture, CD4+ T cells were isolated by negative selection using the EasySep CD4+ T cell isolation kit. Ficoll-Paque Plus gradient centrifugation was used to isolate PBMCs from whole blood, and the isolated PBMCs were then either used fresh or cryopreserved at -140C. Each culture condition was generally run in triplicate wells.

About this clonotype: Its antigen specificity is not known. No quality values exist for individual bases; no much larger clone is one base distant.

Sequencing was carried out using CD4+ T cells from blood, cultured in vitro. The receptor was derived from a human donor who had recovered from COVID-19.

The DNA reads as follows: TGTGCCACAACAGAAAAAAACAGGGGGGAGACCCAGTACTTC. Protein translation: CATTEKNRGETQYF. The chain is assembled from TRBV19 and TRBJ2-5; a stretch of 8 junction bases matches TRBD1. Based on the germline V gene (reference sequence), the CDR1 and CDR2 sequences are LNHDA and SQIVND. The CDR3 numbers 14 residues from cysteine through phenylalanine. Just the 42-base CDR3 DNA is kept, in frame starting at base 1. Compared with germline, V lacks 10 bases and J lacks 5 bases; bases without a gene match: 12.